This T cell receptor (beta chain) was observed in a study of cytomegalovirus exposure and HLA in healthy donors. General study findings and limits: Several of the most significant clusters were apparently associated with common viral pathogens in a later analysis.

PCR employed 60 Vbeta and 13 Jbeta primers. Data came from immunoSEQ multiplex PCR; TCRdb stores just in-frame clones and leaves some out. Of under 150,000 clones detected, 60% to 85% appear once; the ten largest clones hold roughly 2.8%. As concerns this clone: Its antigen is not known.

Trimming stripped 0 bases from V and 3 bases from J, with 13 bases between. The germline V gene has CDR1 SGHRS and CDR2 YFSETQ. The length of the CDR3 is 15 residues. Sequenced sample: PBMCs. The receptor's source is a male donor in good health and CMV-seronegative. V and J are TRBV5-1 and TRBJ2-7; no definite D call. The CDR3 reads CASSLAPANDYEQYF. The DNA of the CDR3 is TGCGCCAGCAGCTTGGCCCCTGCGAACGACTACGAGCAGTACTTC. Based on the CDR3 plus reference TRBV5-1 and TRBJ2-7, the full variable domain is KAGVTQTPRYLIKTRGQQVTLSCSPISGHRSVSWYQQTPGQGLQFLFEYFSETQRNKGNFPGRFSGRQFSNSRSEMNVSTLELGDSALYLCASSLAPANDYEQYFGPGTRLTVT.